This T cell receptor beta chain was profiled in a study of cytomegalovirus exposure and HLA in healthy donors. The PCR made use of 60 Vbeta and 13 Jbeta primers. Here immunoSEQ multiplex PCR was the method, and the copy in TCRdb shows in-frame clones only, minus some. The sample consists of 130,000 to 150,000 clones, over 60% of them appearing once. This CDR3 spans 15 amino acids. CDR1 and CDR2 from the germline V gene are SGDLS and YYNGEE. V was trimmed by 4 bases and J by 6 bases, leaving 19 bases between them. This rearrangement joins TRBV9 to TRBJ1-2; maybe TRBD1 (5 bases). The clonotype was recovered from a middle-aged man in good health and CMV-seronegative. What was sequenced was PBMCs. The CDR3 DNA reads TGTGCCAGCAGCTCGCGTTTTTGGGGGGAGGATGGCTACACCTTC. Its translation: CASSSRFWGEDGYTF.